A single sample gave rise to the 24 T cell receptor beta chains below, sequenced in a study of T cells in Graves' hyperthyroidism and ophthalmopathy. TCR beta CDR3 sequences were amplified from RNA transcripts. The HTBI primer set drove a first-round RT-PCR of the TCR CDR3. One entry per CDR3 protein, called by TCRdb with MiXCR from the multiplex PCR reads. The data show 250,000 to 300,000 distinct CDR3 sequences, 15% to 20% seen once. The specimen sequenced was blood. The receptors stem from a middle-aged man with Graves' ophthalmopathy.

This clonotype was observed a few times. V is TRBV5-1 and J is TRBJ2-3, with 15 nucleotides matching TRBD2. With 4 bases clipped from V and 6 bases from J, the junction kept 9 bases outside the gene matches. The CDR3 is 17 amino acids. Germline V CDR1 and CDR2: SGHRS, YFSETQ. CDR3 amino acids: CASSSGLAGGPGDTQYF. The CDR3, as DNA: TGCGCCAGCAGCAGTGGACTAGCGGGAGGGCCAGGGGATACGCAGTATTTT.

This clonotype came up many times. The chain employs TRBV6-5 and TRBJ1-1, with 7 bases identical to TRBD1. The CDR3 totals 15 residues. Germline V gene data show CDR1 as MNHEY and CDR2 as SVGAGI. With 2 bases clipped from V and 4 bases from J, the junction kept 7 bases outside the gene matches. The CDR3 bases are TGTGCCAGCAGTTACCAGCGACAGGGTCTCACTGAAGCTTTCTTT. It codes for CASSYQRQGLTEAFF.

This chain links TRBV5-1 with TRBJ1-1; D may be TRBD1 (6 bases). The CDR3 is 14 amino acids. Trimming stripped 4 bases from V and 1 base from J, with 11 bases between. Germline loops: CDR1 SGHRS, CDR2 YFSETQ. The CDR3: CASSQPGQNTEAFF. The CDR3 DNA follows: TGCGCCAGCAGCCAGCCGGGACAGAACACTGAAGCTTTCTTT.

This clonotype was recorded a few times. J is TRBJ2-5 and V is TRBV11-2; 11 nucleotides match TRBD2. This CDR3 contains 16 residues. The V segment lost 5 bases and the J segment 1 base; nucleotides outside the gene matches: 6. CDR1 and CDR2 from the germline V gene are SGHAT and FQNNGV. The CDR3 DNA reads as TGTGCCAGCAGCAAGACTAGCGGGACCCTCCAAGAGACCCAGTACTTC. This translates into CASSKTSGTLQETQYF. The whole variable domain, filled in from reference TRBV11-2 and TRBJ2-5, reads EAGVAQSPRYKIIEKRQSVAFWCNPISGHATLYWYQQILGQGPKLLIQFQNNGVVDDSQLPKDRFSAERLKGVDSTLKIQPAKLEDSAVYLCASSKTSGTLQETQYFGPGTRLLVL.

The gene calls are TRBV5-1 and TRBJ2-1; 8 bases are a match to TRBD2. Germline trimming cut 5 bases from V and 4 bases from J; bases unmatched to any gene: 5. The CDR3 is 14 residues long. The germline V gene has CDR1 SGHRS and CDR2 YFSETQ. CDR3 nucleotides: TGCGCCAGCAGGTTGCGGGAGGCTTACAATGAGCAGTTCTTC. The encoded protein is CASRLREAYNEQFF.

The V and J genes are TRBV7-6 and TRBJ1-1; 7 nucleotides line up with TRBD1. Germline V gene lookup returns CDR1 SGHVS and CDR2 FNYEAQ. The CDR3 is 14 residues long. The J segment lost 4 bases and the V segment lost 1 base, leaving 3 bases of the junction unmatched. For the CDR3, the DNA is TGTGCCAGCAGCTTAGGCGGACAGGTCACTGAAGCTTTCTTT. Protein product: CASSLGGQVTEAFF.

This clonotype was recorded at least ten times. The chain has TRBV3-1 and TRBJ2-7; 11 bases are shared with TRBD2. The V gene end was trimmed by 5 bases and the J gene end by 6 bases; junction bases not matched to a gene: 3. Germline-derived CDR1 and CDR2 are LGHDT and YNNKEL (reference sequence). The CDR3 is made up of 13 amino acids. The CDR3 coding sequence is TGTGCCAGCAGCAACCTAGCGGGAGGCGAGCAGTACTTC. This codes for CASSNLAGGEQYF.

Many counts were recorded for this clonotype. DNA for the CDR3: TGCGCCAGCAGTGAGCCCTTCGAGCAGGCCAACACTGAAGCTTTCTTT. Amino acid sequence: CASSEPFEQANTEAFF. The V call is TRBV10-2, the J call TRBJ1-1; no reliable D call. In germline, CDR1 is WSHSY, CDR2 SAAADI. This CDR3 is built from 16 residues. Trimming shortened V by 2 bases and J by 2 bases, and 15 bases separated the two germline ends.

There are a few counts of this clonotype. J is TRBJ2-1 and V is TRBV29-1, with 7 bases identical to TRBD2. Germline V gene data show CDR1 as SQVTM and CDR2 as ANQGSEA. The CDR3 is 16 residues long. Losses at the gene ends were 3 bases for V and 8 bases for J; bases not matched to a gene: 16. CDR3 in amino acids: CSVDGGETGLMDEQFF. CDR3 coding DNA: TGCAGCGTTGATGGGGGTGAGACGGGACTAATGGATGAGCAGTTCTTC.

The chain employs TRBV18 and TRBJ1-5; perhaps TRBD1 as D (5 bases). Germline V gene data show CDR1 as KGHSH and CDR2 as LQKENI. This CDR3 is built from 14 residues. V was clipped by 1 base and J by 4 bases, with 8 bases between them. CDR3 sequence reads: CASSPQKGNQPQHF. Here the CDR3 DNA reads TGTGCCAGCTCACCACAAAAGGGGAATCAGCCCCAGCATTTT.

The chain joins TRBV7-2 to TRBJ2-1, with 14 bases aligning to TRBD2. V lost 2 bases to trimming and J lost 10 bases; unmatched junction nucleotides: 4. This CDR3 contains 15 residues. Per the germline V gene, CDR1 is SGHTA and CDR2 is FQGNSA. The CDR3 DNA sequence: TGTGCCAGCAGCTTACGGACTAGCGGGAGGTCGGAGCAGTTCTTC. Protein sequence: CASSLRTSGRSEQFF.

This clonotype was seen only a few times. The V call is TRBV24-1, the J call TRBJ1-1; tentative D call: TRBD1 (5 bases). V lost 5 bases and J lost 0, with 12 bases in between. The CDR3 loop spans 15 amino acids. Germline V CDR1 and CDR2: KGHDR, SFDVKD. CDR3 sequence: CATSVGRGLNTEAFF. The CDR3 DNA is TGTGCCACCAGTGTCGGACGGGGGTTGAACACTGAAGCTTTCTTT.

The chain combines TRBV14 with TRBJ2-3; D uncertain. The V gene's germline CDR1 is SGHDN and CDR2 FVKESK. The CDR3 loop spans 13 amino acids. Trimming removed 5 bases at V and 2 bases at J, with 8 bases between. The CDR3 nucleotides are TGTGCCAGCAGCTTCACTAACACAGATACGCAGTATTTT. It codes for CASSFTNTDTQYF.

The chain carries TRBV24-1 and TRBJ2-1; TRBD2 aligns across 13 bases. From germline, CDR1 is KGHDR and CDR2 SFDVKD. J was trimmed by 5 bases and V by 5 bases; bases with no gene match: 2. The CDR3 covers 15 residues. This CDR3 reads CATSVGTSGNNEQFF. The CDR3, as DNA: TGTGCCACCAGTGTAGGGACTAGCGGGAACAATGAGCAGTTCTTC.

A remark on this clonotype: At one end the junction does not follow the germline gene, possibly because of a read error. The chain uses TRBV28 and TRBJ2-1; D is unclear. The CDR3 is made up of 15 amino acids. CDR1 and CDR2 (germline): MDHEN, SYDVKM. CDR3 sequence (DNA): TGTGCCAGCAGTTCGGCTAGGAGTACCTACAATGAGCGGTTCTTC. Translated, it gives CASSSARSTYNERFF.

This clonotype was observed at least ten times. J is TRBJ1-1 and V is TRBV20-1, with D maybe TRBD1 (5 bases). The germline gives CDR1 DFQATT, CDR2 SNEGSKA (reference sequence). V was trimmed by 6 bases and J by 4 bases, leaving 21 bases between them. The CDR3 runs 15 residues. The CDR3 loop is CSALPGTAGSTEAFF. CDR3 nucleotide sequence: TGCAGTGCCCTACCCGGGACGGCAGGATCCACTGAAGCTTTCTTT.

In this sample, this clonotype turned up a few times. The chain carries TRBV24-1 and TRBJ1-1; D ambiguous. The CDR3 has 14 residues. Germline CDR1 and CDR2: KGHDR and SFDVKD. Between the trimmed V and J ends, which lost 2 bases and 3 bases, there was a span of 9 bases. The CDR3 reads CATSDSAPYTEAFF. In nucleotides, the CDR3 is TGTGCCACCAGTGATTCAGCCCCCTACACTGAAGCTTTCTTT.

This chain uses TRBV27 with TRBJ2-2; TRBD2 matches at 8 bases. The CDR3 is made up of 15 amino acids. Germline V lookup: CDR1 MNHEY, CDR2 SMNVEV (reference sequence). The V and J ends lost 3 bases and 7 bases, in that order; junction bases with no gene match: 7. CDR3 loop: CASSFGTSAGGELFF. The CDR3 bases are TGTGCCAGCAGTTTCGGGACTAGTGCTGGCGGGGAGCTGTTTTTT.

The rearrangement joins TRBV19 to TRBJ2-1; 14 bases are shared with TRBD2. With V trimmed by 7 bases and J by 6 bases, 20 bases remained unmatched. Germline assignment: CDR1 LNHDA and CDR2 SQIVND (reference sequence). The CDR3 consists of 20 residues. The CDR3 sequence is CASTTRGTSGSRGTANEQFF. In DNA, the CDR3 is TGTGCCAGTACCACAAGGGGGACTAGCGGGAGTCGGGGGACCGCCAATGAGCAGTTCTTC.

In regard to this clonotype: Being one base from a much bigger clone, this may be a read error. The CDR3 sequence is CSARDPNSGTNVEQYF. CDR3 in DNA: TGCAGTGCTAGAGATCCAAACTCCGGGACTAACGTCGAGCAGTACTTC. This chain uses TRBV20-1 with TRBJ2-7; TRBD2 agrees at 7 bases. This CDR3 region has 16 residues. Germline V lookup: CDR1 DFQATT, CDR2 SNEGSKA (reference sequence). Germline trimming cut 0 bases from V and 6 bases from J; bases unmatched to any gene: 14.

In its sample, this clonotype was seen a few times. The V call is TRBV20-1, the J call TRBJ2-1; D not resolved. Germline lookup yields CDR1 DFQATT and CDR2 SNEGSKA (reference sequence). V was cut by 5 bases and J by 4 bases, with 15 bases left in between. The CDR3 is 14 residues long. The CDR3 nucleotides read TGCAGTGCTGAGGTAGCCGGAAGTTACAATGAGCAGTTCTTC. This translates into CSAEVAGSYNEQFF.

Note on this clonotype: Germline and junction disagree at one end, which may indicate a read error. The chain combines TRBV11-2 with TRBJ1-5; D uncertain. Germline CDR1 is SGHAT and CDR2 is FQNNGV. CDR3 length equals 15 residues. DNA for the CDR3: TGTGCCAGGAGCTTAGACGGGTATAGCAATCAGCCCCAGCATTTT. Translating gives CARSLDGYSNQPQHF.

CDR3 in DNA: TGTGCCACCAGTGATTCGAGGTCTGAGACCCAGTACTTC. This gives the protein CATSDSRSETQYF. This sequence joins TRBV24-1 and TRBJ2-5; D is undetermined. The germline V gene encodes CDR1 KGHDR and CDR2 SFDVKD. The V end was cut by 2 bases, the J end by 5 bases, with 8 bases between. This CDR3 has 13 amino acids.

This clonotype was seen only a few times. The J gene is TRBJ1-5, the V gene TRBV5-1; D possibly corresponds to TRBD1 (6 bases). The CDR3 has 14 amino acids. V shed 0 bases and J shed 6 bases, with 10 bases lying between them. CDR1 is SGHRS and CDR2 is YFSETQ in the germline V gene. The CDR3 protein is CASSLGDKGQPQHF. Written as DNA, the CDR3 is TGCGCCAGCAGCTTGGGGGACAAGGGTCAGCCCCAGCATTTT.